The rows below give T cell receptor beta chains drawn from one sample of a study of early stage breast cancer tumors. Repertoires were generated with immunoSEQ multiplex PCR, while TCRdb's copy carries only in-frame clones and drops some. Of about 51,000 clones in the sample, about 77% were seen once. Input material: blood. These receptors were taken from a person aged 35 to 50 with breast cancer. Each CDR3 is given with its conserved first and last residue. Each record gives: clone size, V gene, J gene, D gene, CDR3 DNA, CDR3 protein. D genes are given only for firm matches. The size field is filled for only some rows; it gives once, few, many or a size class.

.,TRBV15,TRBJ2-1,TRBD1,TGTGCCACCAGCAGTTTCACCGGACAGGGATCCTACAATGAGCAGTTCTTC,CATSSFTGQGSYNEQFF
few,TRBV19,TRBJ1-2,.,TGTGCCAGTAGTCCGCCGACAGCGACCGGGGCCTACACCTTC,CASSPPTATGAYTF
.,TRBV7-2,TRBJ2-7,.,TGTGCCAGCAGCCCCAGTGGACGGAAACTCTCCTCCTACGAGCAGTACTTC,CASSPSGRKLSSYEQYF
.,TRBV13,TRBJ2-3,TRBD2,TGTGCCAGCAGTCAACCGGGACTAGCGGACCTATGGGGCACAGATACGCAGTATTTT,CASSQPGLADLWGTDTQYF
.,TRBV5-1,TRBJ2-3,TRBD2,TGCGCCAGCAGCCCGGGGGGAACTAGCACAGATACGCAGTATTTT,CASSPGGTSTDTQYF
.,TRBV19,TRBJ1-2,TRBD1,TGTGCCACTTGGGTGGACAGGGCGGGAGGCTACACCTTC,CATWVDRAGGYTF
.,TRBV5-1,TRBJ2-7,.,TGCGCCAGCAGCTTGGTTCCGAACGACGAGCAGTACTTC,CASSLVPNDEQYF
.,TRBV30,TRBJ2-1,TRBD2,TGTGCCTGGAGACTGACAACTAGCGGTTACAATGAGCAGTTCTTC,CAWRLTTSGYNEQFF
.,TRBV5-1,TRBJ1-4,.,TGCGCCAGCAGCTTGGTCCTCGCGGGGGGAGCTGAAAAACTGTTTTTT,CASSLVLAGGAEKLFF
.,TRBV7-9,TRBJ2-5,.,TGTGCCAGCAGCTTAGAGGTGTCCAGAGGGGAGACCCAGTACTTC,CASSLEVSRGETQYF
.,TRBV4-1,TRBJ2-2,.,TGCGCCAGCAGCCAACCACTAGGAACCGGGGAGCTGTTTTTT,CASSQPLGTGELFF
few,TRBV6-6,TRBJ2-2,.,TGTGCCAGCATCCGGCTCCTCGACGCCGGGGAGCTGTTTTTT,CASIRLLDAGELFF
.,TRBV28,TRBJ1-5,.,TGTGCCAGCAGGCCCGGGGTAGGGGGACAGCCCCAGCATTTT,CASRPGVGGQPQHF
.,TRBV7-9,TRBJ1-4,.,TGTGCCAGCAGCTTAACACCTGGGGCTAATGAAAAACTGTTTTTT,CASSLTPGANEKLFF
.,TRBV11-3,TRBJ2-5,TRBD2,TGTGCCAGCAGCTTGGGAACGGGAGGCGGCCAAGAGACCCAGTACTTC,CASSLGTGGGQETQYF
once,TRBV4-1,TRBJ2-7,.,TGCGCCAGCAGCCTTGGGACCGAAAGGACCTACGAGCAGTACTTC,CASSLGTERTYEQYF
.,TRBV5-1,TRBJ2-7,TRBD1,TGCGCCAGCAGCTTCCCGAGACAGGGGCAGTCGAGGGCCCCCTACGAGCAGTACTTC,CASSFPRQGQSRAPYEQYF
.,TRBV6-5,TRBJ1-2,TRBD1,TGTGCCAGCAGTTCTACAGGGGAGCGAATCTATGGCTACACCTTC,CASSSTGERIYGYTF
few,TRBV6-5,TRBJ1-3,.,TGTGCCAGCAGTTACCGCGCCCTCTCTGGAAACACCATATATTTT,CASSYRALSGNTIYF
few,TRBV19,TRBJ1-1,.,TGTGCCAGTAGTATCTCCGCAGGACCCCTCACTGAAGCTTTCTTT,CASSISAGPLTEAFF
.,TRBV11-3,TRBJ2-1,TRBD2,TGTGCCAGCAGCTTAGTGTTGGGTAGCGGGAATCGATATGAGCAGTTCTTC,CASSLVLGSGNRYEQFF
.,TRBV5-1,TRBJ2-5,TRBD2,TGCGCCAGCAGCTTTCCTGAGGTATCGGGGCGGGAGTTTGAGACCCAGTACTTC,CASSFPEVSGREFETQYF
.,TRBV6-5,TRBJ2-5,.,TGTGCCAGCACGGGAGAGACCCAGTACTTC,CASTGETQYF
.,TRBV11-2,TRBJ1-2,TRBD1,TGTGCCAGCAGTACAGGGGGTTTCTATGGCTACACCTTC,CASSTGGFYGYTF
.,TRBV27,TRBJ1-2,TRBD1,TGTGCCAGCAGTTTATCAGGGACAGGGTCCTACTATGGCTACACCTTC,CASSLSGTGSYYGYTF
once,TRBV11-2,TRBJ2-7,.,TGTGCCAGCAGCCTAGTCCCCAGACTAGGCTTCTTCTACGAGCAGTACTTC,CASSLVPRLGFFYEQYF
.,TRBV5-1,TRBJ1-4,.,TGCGCCAGCAGCTCCAGGGGAGTAACTAATGAAAAACTGTTTTTT,CASSSRGVTNEKLFF
few,TRBV19,TRBJ2-7,.,TGTGCCAGCCGCGGACAAGGCAGGTTCTACGAGCAGTACTTC,CASRGQGRFYEQYF
.,TRBV10-3,TRBJ2-1,.,TGTGCCATCAGTGGAGGAACGGTAAATGAGCAGTTCTTC,CAISGGTVNEQFF
.,TRBV6-1,TRBJ2-7,TRBD2,TGTGCCAGCAGTCCGACTAGCGGGAGTTCCGAGCAGTACTTC,CASSPTSGSSEQYF
.,TRBV6-1,TRBJ1-2,.,TGTGCCAGCAGTGATTTTGGAGGCTACACCTTC,CASSDFGGYTF
.,TRBV5-4,TRBJ2-3,TRBD1,TGTGCCAGCAGCTTACCGGGACAGGGTCTAACAGATACGCAGTATTTT,CASSLPGQGLTDTQYF
.,TRBV19,TRBJ1-1,TRBD1,TGTGCCAGTAGCCCGGGACAGGGGTCTGAAGCTTTCTTT,CASSPGQGSEAFF
.,TRBV30,TRBJ2-2,.,TGTGCCTGGAGTGGACTGAACACCGGGGAGCTGTTTTTT,CAWSGLNTGELFF
.,TRBV30,TRBJ2-3,.,TGTGCCTGGGCCATTAGCCTCACAGATACGCAGTATTTT,CAWAISLTDTQYF
.,TRBV5-1,TRBJ1-1,.,TGCGCCAGCAGCTCACTTATAGAGGGGACCGAAGCTTTCTTT,CASSSLIEGTEAFF
few,TRBV2,TRBJ1-1,TRBD1,TGTGCCAGCAGAGATCGGATGGGACAGGGCTTGCGGGCTTTCTTT,CASRDRMGQGLRAFF
.,TRBV6-1,TRBJ2-7,.,TGTGCCAGCAGTGAAGATCCCGTGCCCTACGAGCAGTACTTC,CASSEDPVPYEQYF
.,TRBV6-1,TRBJ1-3,.,TGTGCCAGCAGTCAGAACACAGGAAACACCATATATTTT,CASSQNTGNTIYF
.,TRBV7-9,TRBJ2-3,TRBD2,TGTGCCAGCAGCTGGACTAGCGGGAGAGGGACGGATACGCAGTATTTT,CASSWTSGRGTDTQYF
few,TRBV14,TRBJ2-7,.,TGTGCCAGCAGCCAAACAGGGAATGGCGAGCAGTACTTC,CASSQTGNGEQYF
.,TRBV7-2,TRBJ2-4,TRBD1,TGTGCCAGCAGCCCTCCTGACAGGGTCGACGGCATTCAGTACTTC,CASSPPDRVDGIQYF
.,TRBV5-5,TRBJ2-3,TRBD2,TGTGCCAGCAGCAAGGGACTAGCGGTGGCAGATACGCAGTATTTT,CASSKGLAVADTQYF
.,TRBV6-1,TRBJ2-5,TRBD2,TGTGCCAGCAGTGGACTAGCGGGAGGGCAAGAGACCCAGTACTTC,CASSGLAGGQETQYF
few,TRBV6-4,TRBJ2-1,.,TGTGCCAGCAGTGCCCCGGGGAACAATGAGCAGTTCTTC,CASSAPGNNEQFF
once,TRBV5-1,TRBJ2-3,TRBD2,TGCGCCAGCAGCTTGGTACTAGCGGGAACCGATACGCAGTATTTT,CASSLVLAGTDTQYF
.,TRBV12-5,TRBJ2-7,.,TGTGCTAGTGGTTCGGGCCTAGGGGCGGGGTACGAGCAGTACTTC,CASGSGLGAGYEQYF
.,TRBV5-1,TRBJ1-1,.,TGCGCCAGCACTCGGAACACTGAAGCTTTCTTT,CASTRNTEAFF
.,TRBV10-1,TRBJ2-1,.,TGCGCCAGCAGTGAGGCGGGGAGCTCCTACAATGAGCAGTTCTTC,CASSEAGSSYNEQFF
few,TRBV28,TRBJ2-7,TRBD2,TGTGCCAGCAGTTCAGTCAGGATTGCGGGAGATCAGCAGTACTTC,CASSSVRIAGDQQYF
.,TRBV10-3,TRBJ2-3,TRBD2,TGTGCCATCAGTGAGAGCGGGAGCGGGGCAGATACGCAGTATTTT,CAISESGSGADTQYF
.,TRBV2,TRBJ2-5,TRBD1,TGTGCCAGCAAAATGGACAGGGTAGAGACCCAGTACTTC,CASKMDRVETQYF
once,TRBV6-6,TRBJ1-1,.,TGTGCCAGCAGGAGTAGGACAGAAGATATGAACACTGAAGCTTTCTTT,CASRSRTEDMNTEAFF
.,TRBV6-5,TRBJ2-5,.,TGTGCCAGCAGTTGGTATGGGGAGCAGACCCAGTACTTC,CASSWYGEQTQYF
.,TRBV11-2,TRBJ1-1,TRBD1,TGTGCCAGCAGCTTAGATGGACAGGGGGAAGCTTTCTTT,CASSLDGQGEAFF
.,TRBV5-4,TRBJ1-2,.,TGTGCCAGCAGCCGAGCCAAAAACTATGGCTACACCTTC,CASSRAKNYGYTF
few,TRBV10-3,TRBJ2-7,.,TGTGCCATCAGTGAGGCGTTGTCGCGGGGCTCCTACGAGCAGTACTTC,CAISEALSRGSYEQYF
.,TRBV5-1,TRBJ2-1,TRBD1,TGCGCCAGCAGCCCGGCCGGGACAGGGTTACGGAATGAGCAGTTCTTC,CASSPAGTGLRNEQFF